A single sample gave rise to the 21 T cell receptor beta chains below, sequenced in a study of blood T cell repertoires in COVID-19. Profiling relied on immunoSEQ multiplex PCR, and the TCRdb table lists in-frame clones only, not all of them. The table includes about 80,000 clones, roughly 78% detected once. The specimen was peripheral blood. These receptors originate from a man aged 55 to 70 with COVID-19, enrolled during active disease.

The chain employs TRBV6-5 and TRBJ1-4; D is unclear. The CDR3 totals 14 residues. Germline assignment: CDR1 MNHEY and CDR2 SVGAGI. The V end lost 7 bases, the J end lost 5 bases, and 14 bases lay between the germline ends. The CDR3 reads CASTWRVGNEKLFF. CDR3 bases: TGTGCCAGCACCTGGAGGGTCGGAAATGAAAAACTGTTTTTT.

CDR3 sequence (DNA): TGTGCCAGCAGCGTCTGGCGGGAGAACACCGGGGAGCTGTTTTTT. It encodes CASSVWRENTGELFF. V and J are TRBV9 and TRBJ2-2, with a tentative D call TRBD2 (6 bases). The V and J ends lost 2 bases and 1 base respectively, with 9 bases between them. This CDR3 spans 15 amino acids. Germline assignment: CDR1 SGDLS and CDR2 YYNGEE.

The genes are TRBV11-2 and TRBJ2-3; a weak D match, TRBD2 (5 bases). V was shortened by 5 bases and J by 7 bases, with 22 bases between the two germline ends. The germline V gene encodes CDR1 SGHAT and CDR2 FQNNGV. The length of the CDR3 is 16 residues. In DNA form, the CDR3 reads TGTGCCAGCAGCCCACGGACTGCCGGAAAATATTATACGCAGTATTTT. Protein sequence: CASSPRTAGKYYTQYF. Full variable domain (remainder filled in from reference TRBV11-2 and TRBJ2-3): EAGVAQSPRYKIIEKRQSVAFWCNPISGHATLYWYQQILGQGPKLLIQFQNNGVVDDSQLPKDRFSAERLKGVDSTLKIQPAKLEDSAVYLCASSPRTAGKYYTQYFGPGTRLTVL.

The CDR3 nucleotides are TGTGCCAGCTCGACAGGGGGGCCTTTTTATGGCTACACCTTC. It specifies CASSTGGPFYGYTF. The V call is TRBV5-4, the J call TRBJ1-2; TRBD1 matches at 9 bases. V was pared by 7 bases and J by 5 bases, with 9 bases of the junction left unmatched. Germline-derived CDR1 and CDR2 are SGHNT and YYREEE (reference sequence). The CDR3 runs to 14 residues.

In its sample, this clone was seen once. CDR3 region: CASSERTGRRVGTEAFF. CDR3 sequence (DNA): TGTGCCAGCAGTGAAAGAACAGGGAGACGGGTTGGCACTGAAGCTTTCTTT. The gene calls are TRBV6-1 and TRBJ1-1, with D possibly TRBD1 on 6 matching bases. The CDR3 sequence is 17 residues long. Germline values: CDR1 MNHNS, CDR2 SASEGT. V lost 2 bases, J lost 4 bases, and 20 bases lay in between.

This clone was picked up a small number of times. This chain uses TRBV7-8 with TRBJ2-7, with D maybe TRBD2 (5 bases). The germline CDR1 and CDR2 sequences are SGHVS and FQNEAQ. The CDR3 length is 17 residues. V was shortened by 5 bases and J by 0 bases, with 20 bases between the two germline ends. CDR3 region: CASSQEGPGTNSYEQYF. DNA for the CDR3: TGTGCCAGCAGCCAAGAGGGTCCGGGCACCAACTCCTACGAGCAGTACTTC.

Regarding this clone: Compared with germline, one end of the junction differs, possibly owing to a read error. V usage is TRBV7-7 and J usage is TRBJ2-5; D perhaps matches TRBD2 (6 bases). This CDR3 has 15 residues. The germline gives CDR1 SSHAT, CDR2 FNYEAQ (reference sequence). This CDR3 reads CASSLVYEGGETQYF. DNA for the CDR3: TGTGCTAGCAGCTTAGTGTATGAGGGAGGAGAGACCCAGTACTTC.

The rearrangement uses TRBV10-2 and TRBJ1-6; 7 positions match TRBD1. This CDR3 spans 14 amino acids. J was trimmed by 7 bases and V by 5 bases; bases with no gene match: 5. Germline V gene sequence: CDR1 WSHSY, CDR2 SAAADI. CDR3 in amino acids: CASSPQGLNSPLHF. CDR3 DNA: TGCGCCAGCAGTCCACAGGGGCTCAATTCACCCCTCCACTTT.

This sequence joins TRBV29-1 and TRBJ1-2; D not resolved. V was pared by 3 bases and J by 2 bases, with 10 bases between. Germline V gene sequence: CDR1 SQVTM, CDR2 ANQGSEA. The CDR3 is 13 amino acids. CDR3 amino acids: CSVDEQLNYGYTF. The CDR3 nucleotides read TGCAGCGTTGATGAACAGTTGAACTATGGCTACACCTTC.

CDR3 DNA: TGTGCCAGTTCGCGGGGGAACTATAATTCACCCCTCCACTTT. Its protein product is CASSRGNYNSPLHF. V is TRBV27 and J is TRBJ1-6, with D possibly TRBD1 on 5 matching bases. Germline V CDR1 and CDR2: MNHEY, SMNVEV (reference sequence). The CDR3 extends over 14 amino acids. V lost 9 bases and J lost 3, with 12 bases in between.

This clone was counted once. DNA for the CDR3: TGCGCCAGCAGCTTTGGGAGGACAGGGGGAGATGGTGAAAAACTGTTTTTT. This sequence encodes CASSFGRTGGDGEKLFF. The genes are TRBV5-1 and TRBJ1-4, with TRBD1 matching over 10 bases. V lost 2 bases and J lost 7; bases outside the gene matches: 11. Germline V gives CDR1 SGHRS, CDR2 YFSETQ. The CDR3 contains 17 residues.

The chain uses TRBV5-1 and TRBJ2-7, with D perhaps matching TRBD1 (7 bases). Germline V gene data show CDR1 as SGHRS and CDR2 as YFSETQ. The CDR3 is 16 residues long. V was cut by 0 bases and J by 0 bases, with 13 bases left in between. The CDR3 region is CASSLGGDSHSYEQYF. The CDR3 nucleotides are TGCGCCAGCAGCTTGGGGGGGGACAGCCACTCCTACGAGCAGTACTTC.

This clone came up once. Different DNA sequences within this sample yield the same CDR3. The chain has TRBV5-1 and TRBJ2-7, with D maybe TRBD2 (6 bases). Per the germline V gene, CDR1 is SGHRS and CDR2 is YFSETQ. V was shortened by 4 bases and J by 0 bases, with 14 bases between the two germline ends. This CDR3 spans 15 amino acids. This CDR3 is CASSPLAGSSYEQYF. CDR3 DNA sequence: TGCGCCAGCAGCCCCCTCGCGGGGAGCTCCTACGAGCAGTACTTC.

V and J are TRBV19 and TRBJ1-3; D is uncertain. V lost 7 bases and J lost 0, with 13 bases in between. CDR1 LNHDA and CDR2 SQIVND come from the germline V gene (reference sequence). CDR3 length: 15 amino acids. The CDR3 sequence: CASNPDRSSGNTIYF. CDR3 nucleotides: TGTGCCAGTAATCCTGATCGGAGCTCTGGAAACACCATATATTTT. Full variable domain (rest looked up from reference TRBV19 and TRBJ1-3): DGGITQSPKYLFRKEGQNVTLSCEQNLNHDAMYWYRQDPGQGLRLIYYSQIVNDFQKGDIAEGYSVSREKKESFPLTVTSAQKNPTAFYLCASNPDRSSGNTIYFGEGSWLTVV.

The chain joins TRBV5-6 to TRBJ2-5, with D unresolved. Germline assignment: CDR1 SGHDT and CDR2 YYEEEE. Trimming removed 0 bases at V and 0 bases at J, with 3 bases between. This CDR3 comprises 13 residues. The CDR3: CASSLANQETQYF. For the CDR3, the DNA is TGTGCCAGCAGCTTGGCCAACCAAGAGACCCAGTACTTC.

V gene TRBV9 combines with J gene TRBJ2-7; TRBD1 is a possible D gene (6 bases). Deletions cut 3 bases from V and 5 bases from J, with 12 bases between. The CDR3 totals 13 residues. Germline assignment: CDR1 SGDLS and CDR2 YYNGEE. CDR3 loop: CASSEVGQNEQYF. CDR3 coding DNA: TGTGCCAGCAGCGAAGTAGGACAGAACGAGCAGTACTTC.

This sequence joins TRBV5-1 and TRBJ2-3; 9 bases fit TRBD1. V gave up 2 bases and J gave up 0 bases; unmatched junction bases: 16. Per the germline V gene, CDR1 is SGHRS and CDR2 is YFSETQ. CDR3 length: 20 residues. CDR3: CASSFTAGTGNPRSTDTQYF. CDR3 DNA: TGCGCCAGCAGCTTCACGGCAGGGACAGGGAACCCCAGAAGCACAGATACGCAGTATTTT.

The chain carries TRBV6-5 and TRBJ2-7; TRBD1 is a possible D gene (6 bases). Per the germline V gene, CDR1 is MNHEY and CDR2 is SVGAGI. The CDR3 is 15 residues long. The V gene lost 8 bases and the J gene lost 0 bases, with 17 bases spanning the gap. The CDR3 bases are TGTGCCAGCTTAGACCTTGGACAGAACTCCTACGAGCAGTACTTC. Translating gives CASLDLGQNSYEQYF.

This chain joins TRBV6-1 and TRBJ2-6; 8 positions agree with TRBD1. Trimming at V came to 2 bases and at J to 3 bases, leaving 6 bases not matched to a gene. This CDR3 has 17 residues. The V gene's germline CDR1 is MNHNS and CDR2 SASEGT. The CDR3 sequence: CASSEPQQGGGANVLTF. The DNA for the CDR3 is TGTGCCAGCAGTGAACCTCAACAGGGGGGTGGGGCCAACGTCCTGACTTTC.

The rearrangement uses TRBV4-3 and TRBJ1-6; 8 nucleotides align to TRBD1. V shed 0 bases, J shed 7 bases, and the junction held 8 bases outside the gene matches. CDR1 is LGHNA, CDR2 YSLEER, per germline. The CDR3 loop spans 17 amino acids. The CDR3 nucleotides read TGCGCCAGCAGCCAAGAGGTCCCCCAGGGGGCGAATTCACCCCTCCACTTT. Protein: CASSQEVPQGANSPLHF.

The chain combines TRBV11-1 with TRBJ2-1; 10 bases line up with TRBD2. Per germline, CDR1 SGHAT and CDR2 FQDESV (reference sequence). Trimming cost V 6 bases and J 4 bases; bases outside gene matches: 9. The length of the CDR3 is 16 residues. The CDR3 is CASSQEAGGMYNEQFF. Here the CDR3 DNA reads TGTGCCAGCAGTCAAGAAGCGGGAGGGATGTACAATGAGCAGTTCTTC. Variable domain in full (rest from reference TRBV11-1 and TRBJ2-1): EAEVAQSPRYKITEKSQAVAFWCDPISGHATLYWYRQILGQGPELLVQFQDESVVDDSQLPKDRFSAERLKGVDSTLKIQPAELGDSAMYLCASSQEAGGMYNEQFFGPGTRLTVL.